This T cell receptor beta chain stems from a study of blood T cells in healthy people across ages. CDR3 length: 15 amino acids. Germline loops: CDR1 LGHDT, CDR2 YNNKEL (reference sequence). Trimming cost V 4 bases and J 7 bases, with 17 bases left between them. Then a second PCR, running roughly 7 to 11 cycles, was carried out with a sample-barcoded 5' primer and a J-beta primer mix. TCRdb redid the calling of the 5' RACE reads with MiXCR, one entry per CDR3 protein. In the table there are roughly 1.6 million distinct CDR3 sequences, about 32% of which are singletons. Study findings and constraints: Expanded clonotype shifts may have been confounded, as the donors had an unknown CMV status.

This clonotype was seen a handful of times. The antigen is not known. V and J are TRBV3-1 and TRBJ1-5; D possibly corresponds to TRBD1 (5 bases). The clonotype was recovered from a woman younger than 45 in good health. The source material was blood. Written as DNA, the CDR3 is TGTGCCAGCAGCCTCGGGACCCTAGGAGGGCAGCCCCAGCATTTT. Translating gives CASSLGTLGGQPQHF.